This TCR beta chain was profiled in a study of cytomegalovirus exposure and HLA in healthy donors. The germline V gene encodes CDR1 ENHRY and CDR2 SYGVKD. Trimming took 11 bases from V and 5 from J, leaving 15 bases between them. The CDR3 runs 12 residues. Separation from the roughly 700-subject first cohort characterized the roughly 130-subject validation cohort, to which the donors belonged. General study findings and limits: A few CMV-associated chains proved CMV antigen-specific in vitro.

The table came from immunoSEQ multiplex PCR; TCRdb's copy has only in-frame clones and leaves some out. Of roughly 70,000 clones detected, around 94% appear once; the ten largest clones hold approximately 1.5%. Comment on this clone: What it binds is not known.

This sequence was found in a man between 18 and 35 years old in good health and CMV-seropositive. The chain is built from TRBV10-3 and TRBJ1-1, with D possibly being TRBD1 (6 bases). Sequenced material: PBMCs. Here the CDR3 DNA reads TGTGCCTCCTTTTCAGGGGAAACTGAAGCTTTCTTT. This encodes CASFSGETEAFF.